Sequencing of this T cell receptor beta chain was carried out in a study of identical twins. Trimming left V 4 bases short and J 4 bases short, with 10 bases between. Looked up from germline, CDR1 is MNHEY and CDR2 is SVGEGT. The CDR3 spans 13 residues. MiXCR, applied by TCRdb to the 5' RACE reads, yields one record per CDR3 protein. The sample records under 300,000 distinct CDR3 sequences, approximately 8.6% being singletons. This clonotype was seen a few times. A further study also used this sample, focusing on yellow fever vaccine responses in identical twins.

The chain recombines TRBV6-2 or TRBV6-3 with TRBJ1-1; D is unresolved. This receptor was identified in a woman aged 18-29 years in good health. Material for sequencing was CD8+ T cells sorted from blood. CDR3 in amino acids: CASSLASGTEAFF. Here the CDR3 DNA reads TGTGCCAGCAGTTTAGCGTCGGGCACTGAAGCTTTCTTT.